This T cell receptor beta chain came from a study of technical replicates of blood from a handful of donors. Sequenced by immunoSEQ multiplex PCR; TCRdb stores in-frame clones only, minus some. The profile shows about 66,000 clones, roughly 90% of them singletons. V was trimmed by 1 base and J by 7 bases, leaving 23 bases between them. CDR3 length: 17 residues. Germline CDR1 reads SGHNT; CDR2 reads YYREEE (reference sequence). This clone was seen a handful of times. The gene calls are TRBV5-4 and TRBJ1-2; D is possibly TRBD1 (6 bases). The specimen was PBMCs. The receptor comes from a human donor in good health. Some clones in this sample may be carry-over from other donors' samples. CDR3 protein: CASSLSGRGRGVSGYTF. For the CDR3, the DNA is TGTGCCAGCAGCTTGTCGGGTCGGGGCAGGGGAGTATCTGGCTACACCTTC.